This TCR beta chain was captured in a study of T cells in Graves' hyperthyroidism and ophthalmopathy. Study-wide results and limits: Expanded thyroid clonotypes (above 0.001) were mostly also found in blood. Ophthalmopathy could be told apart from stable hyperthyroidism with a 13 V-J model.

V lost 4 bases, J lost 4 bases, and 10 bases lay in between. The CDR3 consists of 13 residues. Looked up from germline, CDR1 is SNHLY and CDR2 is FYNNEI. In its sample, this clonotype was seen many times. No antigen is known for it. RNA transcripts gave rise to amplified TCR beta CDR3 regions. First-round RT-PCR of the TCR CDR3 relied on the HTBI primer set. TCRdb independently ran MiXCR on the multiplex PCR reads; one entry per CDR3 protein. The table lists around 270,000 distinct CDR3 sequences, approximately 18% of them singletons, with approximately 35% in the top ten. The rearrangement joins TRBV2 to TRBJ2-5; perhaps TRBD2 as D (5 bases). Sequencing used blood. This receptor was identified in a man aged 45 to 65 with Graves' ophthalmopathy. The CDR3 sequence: CASSGSRAETQYF. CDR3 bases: TGTGCCAGCAGTGGGTCGAGGGCAGAGACCCAGTACTTC.